These T cell receptor beta chains were read from a single sample in a study of HIV-infected children after antiretroviral therapy interruption. Using its own MiXCR run on the 3' RACE reads, TCRdb lists one record per CDR3 protein. The sample gives more than 40,000 distinct CDR3 sequences, approximately 4% of which show up once; almost 0.7% is in the top ten. Sequencing was performed on CD45RA+ CD4+ T cells from PBMCs, pooled from several time points, taken from a donor given antiretroviral therapy, either interrupted or continuous. These receptors all come from a pool of human donors with HIV. Both conserved end residues are part of each CDR3. D genes are given only for firm matches. The size entry is marked missing in some rows and otherwise reads once, few, many or a size class.

V: TRBV10-3
D: -
J: TRBJ1-1
size: few
DNA: TGTGCCATCAGTGGCCTGGGAAACACTGAAGCTTTCTTT
CDR3: CAISGLGNTEAFF

V: TRBV10-3
D: -
J: TRBJ2-5
size: few
DNA: TGTGCCATCAAAAGGGGACACCAAGAGACCCAGTACTTC
CDR3: CAIKRGHQETQYF

V: TRBV2
D: -
J: TRBJ2-3
size: few
DNA: TGTGCCAGCAGAGTACTGCCGCAGGGTTTCGGCACAGATACGCAGTATTTT
CDR3: CASRVLPQGFGTDTQYF

V: TRBV5-1
D: TRBD1
J: TRBJ1-2
size: many
DNA: TGCGCCAGCAGCGTCGGCCCAGGGGGCCCTTCCCGAGGCTACACCTTC
CDR3: CASSVGPGGPSRGYTF

V: TRBV20-1
D: -
J: TRBJ1-1
size: few
DNA: TGCAGTGCTCTCAGGACCCGAGTAGTTGAAGCTTTCTTT
CDR3: CSALRTRVVEAFF

V: TRBV19
D: -
J: TRBJ1-2
size: many
DNA: TGTGCCAGTACCCAACCCCAGACAGCTAACTATGGCTACACCTTC
CDR3: CASTQPQTANYGYTF

V: TRBV4-1
D: -
J: TRBJ1-4
size: many
DNA: TGCGCCAGCAGTCAAGGCCAGGGCGTTGAAAAACTGTTTTTT
CDR3: CASSQGQGVEKLFF

V: TRBV7-6
D: -
J: TRBJ1-5
size: many
DNA: TGTGCCAGCAGCTTAGAGTTAGGACAGCCCCAGCATTTT
CDR3: CASSLELGQPQHF

V: TRBV6-6
D: -
J: TRBJ2-1
size: many
DNA: TGTGCCAGCAGCCACAGCGGTGGGGGGAATGAGCAGTTCTTC
CDR3: CASSHSGGGNEQFF

V: TRBV2
D: -
J: TRBJ1-4
size: many
DNA: TGTGCCAGCAGCCTCAGTGAAAAACTGTTTTTT
CDR3: CASSLSEKLFF

V: TRBV20-1
D: -
J: TRBJ2-7
size: many
DNA: TGCAGTGCTAGATCTCCCAGGACTAACTCCTACGAGCAGTACTTC
CDR3: CSARSPRTNSYEQYF

V: TRBV5-1
D: -
J: TRBJ1-1
size: few
DNA: TGCGCCAGCAGCTTGGAGGACGGGATGAACACTGAAGCTTTCTTT
CDR3: CASSLEDGMNTEAFF

V: TRBV20-1
D: -
J: TRBJ2-3
size: many
DNA: TGCAGTGCTAGGGGGGGAGATACGCAGTATTTT
CDR3: CSARGGDTQYF

V: TRBV20-1
D: -
J: TRBJ2-5
size: -
DNA: TGCAGTGCTAGAGGGCCAACTATCGAGACCCAGTACTTC
CDR3: CSARGPTIETQYF

V: TRBV19
D: -
J: TRBJ2-5
size: -
DNA: TGTGCCAGTAGTATCAAGTTCGGGTCGACAGCTACTTACCAAGAGACCCAGTACTTC
CDR3: CASSIKFGSTATYQETQYF

V: TRBV30
D: -
J: TRBJ1-5
size: few
DNA: TGTGCCTGGAGTGGAGGGGAGGGGCAGCCCCAGCATTTT
CDR3: CAWSGGEGQPQHF

V: TRBV20-1
D: TRBD2
J: TRBJ2-7
size: many
DNA: TGCAGTGCTAGACTAGCGGGGGCAGGTTACGAGCAGTACTTC
CDR3: CSARLAGAGYEQYF

V: TRBV2
D: TRBD1
J: TRBJ2-3
size: -
DNA: TGTGCCAGCAGTGAAGACAGGGGGCTGGCAGATACGCAGTATTTT
CDR3: CASSEDRGLADTQYF

V: TRBV6-6
D: TRBD1
J: TRBJ1-2
size: few
DNA: TGTGCCAGCAGTTCTGGGACAGGGATGGATCTATATGGCTACACCTTC
CDR3: CASSSGTGMDLYGYTF

V: TRBV12-3/TRBV12-4
D: TRBD1
J: TRBJ1-5
size: -
DNA: TGTGCCAGCAGCCAAATCACAGGGGGTCGCAATCAGCCCCAGCATTTT
CDR3: CASSQITGGRNQPQHF

V: TRBV12-3/TRBV12-4
D: -
J: TRBJ1-6
size: -
DNA: TGTGCCAGCAGTTTCAGACTCCTCAGCTCCTATAATTCACCCCTCCACTTT
CDR3: CASSFRLLSSYNSPLHF

V: TRBV7-2
D: -
J: TRBJ1-1
size: many
DNA: TGTGCCAGCAGCCTGACTCAGAACACTGAAGCTTTCTTT
CDR3: CASSLTQNTEAFF

V: TRBV23-1
D: TRBD2
J: TRBJ2-5
size: many
DNA: TGCGCCAGCACTTACCCGGGACTAGTTATAGAGACCCAGTACTTC
CDR3: CASTYPGLVIETQYF

V: TRBV7-2
D: -
J: TRBJ1-4
size: few
DNA: TGTGCCAGCAGCACCAGGGGTGCGCCCAATGAAAAACTGTTTTTT
CDR3: CASSTRGAPNEKLFF

V: TRBV20-1
D: -
J: TRBJ2-5
size: many
DNA: TGCAGTGCCGCCGCGTCGGGTCGAGAGACCCAGTACTTC
CDR3: CSAAASGRETQYF

V: TRBV6-5
D: -
J: TRBJ2-1
size: many
DNA: TGTGCCAGCAGTTACTTCGGTGAGCAGTTCTTC
CDR3: CASSYFGEQFF